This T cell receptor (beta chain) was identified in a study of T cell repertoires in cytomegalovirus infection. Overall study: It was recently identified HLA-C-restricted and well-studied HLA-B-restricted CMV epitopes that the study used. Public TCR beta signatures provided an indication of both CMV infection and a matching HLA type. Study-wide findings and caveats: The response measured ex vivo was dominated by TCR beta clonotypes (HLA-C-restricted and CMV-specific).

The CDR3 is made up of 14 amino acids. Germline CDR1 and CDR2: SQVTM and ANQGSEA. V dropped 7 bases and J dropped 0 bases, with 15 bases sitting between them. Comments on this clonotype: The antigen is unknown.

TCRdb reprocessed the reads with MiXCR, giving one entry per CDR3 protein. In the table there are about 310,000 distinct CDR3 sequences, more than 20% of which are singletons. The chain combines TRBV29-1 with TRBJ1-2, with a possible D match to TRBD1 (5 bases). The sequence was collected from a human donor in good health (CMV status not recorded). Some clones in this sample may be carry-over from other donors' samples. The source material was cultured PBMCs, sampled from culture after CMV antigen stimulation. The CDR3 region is CSARTWGTNYGYTF. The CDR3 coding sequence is TGCAGCGCCAGAACATGGGGGACTAACTATGGCTACACCTTC. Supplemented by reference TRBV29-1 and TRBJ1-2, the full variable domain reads SAVISQKPSRDICQRGTSLTIQCQVDSQVTMMFWYRQQPGQSLTLIATANQGSEATYESGFVIDKFPISRPNLTFSTLTVSNMSPEDSSIYLCSARTWGTNYGYTFGSGTRLTVV.